The clone carrying this TCR beta chain was seen only once. What it recognizes is unknown. The protocol was immunoSEQ multiplex PCR, while the TCRdb copy is restricted to in-frame clones and leaves out a portion. The table lists roughly 50,000 clones, approximately 80% of them singletons. V was clipped by 5 bases and J by 1 base; unmatched bases: 3. Germline V gene data show CDR1 as MNHNY and CDR2 as SVGAGI (reference sequence). The CDR3 contains 14 residues. This specimen comes from a study of OX40 agonist ivuxolimab in advanced cancers. About the research overall: Participants, 75% to 90% male, averaged 60 years of age, ranging from roughly 20 to 79. Patients with prior anti-PD-1, anti-PD-L1 or anti-CTLA-4 therapy were eligible; approximately 40% had some.

Overall study findings and caveats: At 0.1 to 3.0 mg/kg, CD4+ and CD8+ blood T cells expanded clonally by week 6.

People who had autoimmune disease history or systemic immunosuppression were excluded. The clonotype was recovered from an adult with an advanced solid tumor such as melanoma, head and neck, liver or kidney cancer. The starting material was CD4+ or CD8+ T cells sorted from blood, obtained in a trial of the OX40 agonist ivuxolimab. V is TRBV6-6 and J is TRBJ2-7; 9 bases line up with TRBD1. The CDR3 loop is CASSAGTGSYEQYF. The DNA of the CDR3 is TGTGCCAGCAGTGCCGGGACAGGGTCCTACGAGCAGTACTTC.